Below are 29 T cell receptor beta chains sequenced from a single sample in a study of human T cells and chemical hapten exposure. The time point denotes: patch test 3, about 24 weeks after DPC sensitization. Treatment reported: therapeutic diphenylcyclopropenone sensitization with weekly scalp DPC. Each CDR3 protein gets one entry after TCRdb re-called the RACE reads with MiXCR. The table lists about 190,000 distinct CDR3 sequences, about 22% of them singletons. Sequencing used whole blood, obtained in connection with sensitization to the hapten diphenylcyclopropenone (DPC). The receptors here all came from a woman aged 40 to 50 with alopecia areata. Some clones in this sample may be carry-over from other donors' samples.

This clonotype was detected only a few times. The CDR3 nucleotides read TGTGCCAGCAGTTCCACAGACTTCCAAGAGACCCAGTACTTC. Translated: CASSSTDFQETQYF. This rearrangement joins TRBV6-2 or TRBV6-3 to TRBJ2-5, with no clear D. CDR1 and CDR2 (germline): MNHEY, SVGEGT. The CDR3 spans 14 residues. Trimming cost V 4 bases and J 1 base, with 10 bases left between them.

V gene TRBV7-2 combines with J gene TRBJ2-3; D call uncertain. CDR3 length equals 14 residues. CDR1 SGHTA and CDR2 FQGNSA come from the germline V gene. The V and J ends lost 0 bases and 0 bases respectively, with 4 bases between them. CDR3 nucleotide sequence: TGTGCCAGCAGCTTAGCGATAAGCACAGATACGCAGTATTTT. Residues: CASSLAISTDTQYF. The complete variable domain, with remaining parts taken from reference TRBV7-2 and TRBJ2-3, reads GAGVSQSPSNKVTEKGKDVELRCDPISGHTALYWYRQSLGQGLEFLIYFQGNSAPDKSGLPSDRFSAERTGGSVSTLTIQRTQQEDSAVYLCASSLAISTDTQYFGPGTRLTVL.

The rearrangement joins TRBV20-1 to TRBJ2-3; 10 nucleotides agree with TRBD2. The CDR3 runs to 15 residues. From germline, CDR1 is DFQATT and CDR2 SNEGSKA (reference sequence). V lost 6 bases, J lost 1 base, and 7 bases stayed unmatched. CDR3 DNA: TGCAGTGCGGAAATTGGGACTAGCGGCACAGATACGCAGTATTTT. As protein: CSAEIGTSGTDTQYF.

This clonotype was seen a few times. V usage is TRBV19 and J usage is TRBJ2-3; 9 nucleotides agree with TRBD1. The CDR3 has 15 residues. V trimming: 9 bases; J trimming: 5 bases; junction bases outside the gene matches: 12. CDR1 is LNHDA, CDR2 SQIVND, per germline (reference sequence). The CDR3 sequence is CASQASQGAGDTQYF. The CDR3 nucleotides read TGTGCCAGCCAAGCCTCACAGGGGGCAGGAGATACGCAGTATTTT.

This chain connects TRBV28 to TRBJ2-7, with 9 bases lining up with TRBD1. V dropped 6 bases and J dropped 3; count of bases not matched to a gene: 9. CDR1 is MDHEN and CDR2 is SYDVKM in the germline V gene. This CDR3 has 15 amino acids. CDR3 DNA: TGTGCCAGCAGGCCCACAGGGGGCGCAGTCTACGAGCAGTACTTC. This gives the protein CASRPTGGAVYEQYF.

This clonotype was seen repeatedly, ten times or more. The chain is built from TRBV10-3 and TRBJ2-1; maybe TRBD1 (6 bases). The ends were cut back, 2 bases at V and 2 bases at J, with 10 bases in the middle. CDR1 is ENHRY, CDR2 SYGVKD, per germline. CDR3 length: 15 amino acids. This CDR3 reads CAISEPGQTYNEQFF. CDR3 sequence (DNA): TGTGCCATCAGTGAGCCCGGACAGACCTACAATGAGCAGTTCTTC.

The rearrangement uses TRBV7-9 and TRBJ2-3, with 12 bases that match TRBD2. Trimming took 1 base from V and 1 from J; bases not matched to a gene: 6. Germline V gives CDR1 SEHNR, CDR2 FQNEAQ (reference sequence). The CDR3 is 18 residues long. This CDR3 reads CASSLVASGRAGTDTQYF. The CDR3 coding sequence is TGTGCCAGCAGCTTAGTTGCTAGCGGGAGGGCCGGCACAGATACGCAGTATTTT.

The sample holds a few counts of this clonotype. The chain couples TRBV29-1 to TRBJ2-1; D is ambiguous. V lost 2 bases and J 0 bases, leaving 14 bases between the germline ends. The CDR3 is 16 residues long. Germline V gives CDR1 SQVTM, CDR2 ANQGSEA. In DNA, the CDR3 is TGCAGCGTTGAAAATTGGGCAGGACCCTCCTACAATGAGCAGTTCTTC. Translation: CSVENWAGPSYNEQFF.

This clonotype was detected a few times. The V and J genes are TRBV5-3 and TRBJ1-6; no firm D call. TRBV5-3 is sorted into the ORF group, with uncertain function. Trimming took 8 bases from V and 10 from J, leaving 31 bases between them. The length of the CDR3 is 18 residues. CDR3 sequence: CASLPLHIRGNGASPLHF. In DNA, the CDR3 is TGTGCCAGTCTTCCGCTACACATTCGAGGGAATGGTGCCTCACCCCTCCACTTT.

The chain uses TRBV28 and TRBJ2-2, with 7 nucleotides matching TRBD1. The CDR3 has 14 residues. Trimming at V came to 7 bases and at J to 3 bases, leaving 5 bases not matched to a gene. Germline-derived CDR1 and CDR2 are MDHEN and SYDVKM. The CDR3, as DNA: TGTGCCAGCACTACAGGGGCCGACACCGGGGAGCTGTTTTTT. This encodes CASTTGADTGELFF.

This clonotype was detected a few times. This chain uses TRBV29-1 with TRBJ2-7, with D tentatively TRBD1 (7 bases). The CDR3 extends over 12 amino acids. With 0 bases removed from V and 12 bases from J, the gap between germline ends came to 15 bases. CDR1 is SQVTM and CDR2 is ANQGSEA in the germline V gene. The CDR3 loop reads CSVEDLGRGAYF. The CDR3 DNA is TGCAGCGTTGAAGATCTTGGCAGGGGGGCGTACTTC.

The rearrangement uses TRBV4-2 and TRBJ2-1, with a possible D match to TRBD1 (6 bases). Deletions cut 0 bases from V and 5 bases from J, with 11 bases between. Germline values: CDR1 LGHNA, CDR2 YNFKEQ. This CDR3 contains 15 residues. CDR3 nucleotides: TGTGCCAGCAGCCAAGATTGGTCAGGGGACAATGAGCAGTTCTTC. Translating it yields CASSQDWSGDNEQFF.

Written as DNA, the CDR3 is TGCAGCGGAGGTTTGAGTGACACTGAAGCTTTCTTT. Translated: CSGGLSDTEAFF. The gene calls are TRBV29-1 and TRBJ1-1; D is undetermined. This CDR3 contains 12 residues. V was clipped by 7 bases and J by 3 bases, with 12 bases between them. The germline gives CDR1 SQVTM, CDR2 ANQGSEA. The entire variable domain, with the rest obtained from reference TRBV29-1 and TRBJ1-1, is as follows: SAVISQKPSRDICQRGTSLTIQCQVDSQVTMMFWYRQQPGQSLTLIATANQGSEATYESGFVIDKFPISRPNLTFSTLTVSNMSPEDSSIYLCSGGLSDTEAFFGQGTRLTVV.

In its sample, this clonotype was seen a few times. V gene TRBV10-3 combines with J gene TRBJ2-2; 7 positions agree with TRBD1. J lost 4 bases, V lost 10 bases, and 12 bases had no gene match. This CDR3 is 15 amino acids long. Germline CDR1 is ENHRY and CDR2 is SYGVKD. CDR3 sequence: CATAGQQGSTGELFF. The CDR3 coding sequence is TGTGCCACCGCCGGGCAACAGGGGAGCACCGGGGAGCTGTTTTTT.

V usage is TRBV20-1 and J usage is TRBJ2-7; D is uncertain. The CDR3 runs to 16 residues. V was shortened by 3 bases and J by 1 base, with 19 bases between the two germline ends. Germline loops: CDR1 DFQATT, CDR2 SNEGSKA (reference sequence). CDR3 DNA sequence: TGCAGTGCTAGTAGTGAAGCGCGCAAAGGTTCCTACGAGCAGTACTTC. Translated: CSASSEARKGSYEQYF.

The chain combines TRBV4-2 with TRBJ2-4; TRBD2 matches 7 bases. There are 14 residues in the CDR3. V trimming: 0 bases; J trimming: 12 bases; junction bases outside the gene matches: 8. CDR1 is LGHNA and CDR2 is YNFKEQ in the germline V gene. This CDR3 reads CASSQDLILAAQYF. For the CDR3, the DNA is TGTGCCAGCAGCCAAGATCTTATTCTAGCGGCTCAGTACTTC.

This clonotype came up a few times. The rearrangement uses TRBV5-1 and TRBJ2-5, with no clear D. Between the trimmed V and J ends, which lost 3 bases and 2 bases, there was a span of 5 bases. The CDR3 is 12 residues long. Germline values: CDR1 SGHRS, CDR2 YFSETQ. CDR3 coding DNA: TGCGCCAGCAGCTCGTCACAAGAGACCCAGTACTTC. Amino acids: CASSSSQETQYF.

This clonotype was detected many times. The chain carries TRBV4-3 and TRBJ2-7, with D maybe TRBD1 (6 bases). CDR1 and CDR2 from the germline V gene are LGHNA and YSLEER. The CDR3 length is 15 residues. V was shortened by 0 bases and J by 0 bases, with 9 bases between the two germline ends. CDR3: CASSQETDSSYEQYF. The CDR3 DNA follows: TGCGCCAGCAGCCAAGAAACGGACAGCTCCTACGAGCAGTACTTC.

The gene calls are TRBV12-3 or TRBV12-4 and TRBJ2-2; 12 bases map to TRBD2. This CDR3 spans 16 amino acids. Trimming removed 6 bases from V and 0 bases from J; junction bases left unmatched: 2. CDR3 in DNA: TGTGCCAGCAGCTGGACTAGCGGGGCGAACACCGGGGAGCTGTTTTTT. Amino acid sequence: CASSWTSGANTGELFF.

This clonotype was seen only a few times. The CDR3 sequence is CASSADSFGEQFF. As DNA, the CDR3 is TGTGCCAGCAGTGCCGACTCCTTCGGGGAGCAGTTCTTC. The chain carries TRBV6-5 and TRBJ2-1; D gene uncertain. The CDR3 is made up of 13 amino acids. Germline V gene lookup returns CDR1 MNHEY and CDR2 SVGAGI. Trimming took 5 bases from V and 10 from J, leaving 15 bases between them.

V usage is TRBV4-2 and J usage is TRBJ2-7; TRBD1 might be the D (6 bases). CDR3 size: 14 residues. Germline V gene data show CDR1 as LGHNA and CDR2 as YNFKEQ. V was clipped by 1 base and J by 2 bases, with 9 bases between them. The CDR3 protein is CASSQAGAPYEQYF. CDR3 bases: TGTGCCAGCAGCCAAGCAGGGGCGCCCTACGAGCAGTACTTC.

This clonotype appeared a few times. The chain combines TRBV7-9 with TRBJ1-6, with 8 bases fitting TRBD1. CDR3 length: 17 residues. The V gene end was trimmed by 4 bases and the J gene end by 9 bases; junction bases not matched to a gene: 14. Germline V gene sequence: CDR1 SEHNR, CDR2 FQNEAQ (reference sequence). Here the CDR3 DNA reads TGTGCCAGCAGCTCAATATGGGGGCAGGACAGGGTTTCACCCCTCCACTTT. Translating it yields CASSSIWGQDRVSPLHF.

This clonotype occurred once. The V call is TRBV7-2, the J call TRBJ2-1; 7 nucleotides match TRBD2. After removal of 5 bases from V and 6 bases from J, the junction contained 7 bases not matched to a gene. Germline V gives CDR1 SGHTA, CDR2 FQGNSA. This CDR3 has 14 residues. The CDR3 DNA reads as TGTGCCAGCAGCGCTGCGGGAGTAATCAATGAGCAGTTCTTC. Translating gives CASSAAGVINEQFF.

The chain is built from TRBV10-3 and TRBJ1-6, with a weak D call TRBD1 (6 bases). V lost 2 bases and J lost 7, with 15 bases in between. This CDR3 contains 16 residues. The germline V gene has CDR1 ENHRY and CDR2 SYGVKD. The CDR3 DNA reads TGTGCCATCAGTGAGAGGGGGGGGGGTGTGAATTCACCCCTCCACTTT. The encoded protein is CAISERGGGVNSPLHF.

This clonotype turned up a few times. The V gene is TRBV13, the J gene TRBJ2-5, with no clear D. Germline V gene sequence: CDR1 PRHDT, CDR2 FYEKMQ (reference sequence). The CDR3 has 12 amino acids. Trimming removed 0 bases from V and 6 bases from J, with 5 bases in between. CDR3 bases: TGTGCCAGCAGCTTAGGCGTGAAGACCCAGTACTTC. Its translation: CASSLGVKTQYF.

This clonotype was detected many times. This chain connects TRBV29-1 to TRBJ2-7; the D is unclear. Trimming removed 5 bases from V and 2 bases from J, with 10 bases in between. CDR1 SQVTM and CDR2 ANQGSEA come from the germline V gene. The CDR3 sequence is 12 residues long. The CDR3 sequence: CSVTQDAYEQYF. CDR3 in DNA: TGCAGCGTTACTCAGGACGCCTACGAGCAGTACTTC.

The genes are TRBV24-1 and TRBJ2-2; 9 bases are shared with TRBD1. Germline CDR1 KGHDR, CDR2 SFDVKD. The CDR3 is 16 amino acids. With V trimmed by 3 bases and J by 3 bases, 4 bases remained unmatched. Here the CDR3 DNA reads TGTGCCACCAGTGATCCCAGGACAGGGGACACCGGGGAGCTGTTTTTT. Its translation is CATSDPRTGDTGELFF.

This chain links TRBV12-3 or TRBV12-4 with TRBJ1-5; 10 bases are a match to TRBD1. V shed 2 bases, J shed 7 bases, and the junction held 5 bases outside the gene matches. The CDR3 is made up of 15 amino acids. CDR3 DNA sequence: TGTGCCAGCAGTTTAACTGGACAGGGGGGACAGCCCCAGCATTTT. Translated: CASSLTGQGGQPQHF.

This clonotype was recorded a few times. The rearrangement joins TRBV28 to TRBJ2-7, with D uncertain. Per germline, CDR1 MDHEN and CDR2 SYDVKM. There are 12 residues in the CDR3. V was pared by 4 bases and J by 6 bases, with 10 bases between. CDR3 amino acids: CASSSPRSEQYF. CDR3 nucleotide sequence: TGTGCCAGCAGTTCCCCCCGTAGCGAGCAGTACTTC.